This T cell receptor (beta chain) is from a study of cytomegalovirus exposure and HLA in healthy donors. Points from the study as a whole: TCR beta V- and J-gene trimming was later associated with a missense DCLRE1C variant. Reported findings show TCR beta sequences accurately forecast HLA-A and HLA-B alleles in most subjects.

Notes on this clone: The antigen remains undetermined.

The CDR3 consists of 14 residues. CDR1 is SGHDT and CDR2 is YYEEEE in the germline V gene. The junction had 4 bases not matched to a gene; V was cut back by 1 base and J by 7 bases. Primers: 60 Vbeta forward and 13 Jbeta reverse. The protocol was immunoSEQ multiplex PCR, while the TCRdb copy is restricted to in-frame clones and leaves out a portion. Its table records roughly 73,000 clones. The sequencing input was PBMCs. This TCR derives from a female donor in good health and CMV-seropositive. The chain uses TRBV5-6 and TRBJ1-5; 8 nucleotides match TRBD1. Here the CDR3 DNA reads TGTGCCAGCAGCTTGCGACAGGGGAACCAGCCCCAGCATTTT. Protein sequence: CASSLRQGNQPQHF.